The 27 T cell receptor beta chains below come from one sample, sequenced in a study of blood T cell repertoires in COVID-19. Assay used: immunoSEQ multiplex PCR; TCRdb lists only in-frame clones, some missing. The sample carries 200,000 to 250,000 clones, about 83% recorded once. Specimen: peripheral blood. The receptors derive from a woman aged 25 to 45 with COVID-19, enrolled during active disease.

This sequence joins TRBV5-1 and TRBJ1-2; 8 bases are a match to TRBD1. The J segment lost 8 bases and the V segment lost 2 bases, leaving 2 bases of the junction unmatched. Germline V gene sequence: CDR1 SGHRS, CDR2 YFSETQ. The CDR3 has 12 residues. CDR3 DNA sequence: TGCGCCAGCAGCTTTCCAGGGGGCGGCTACACCTTC. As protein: CASSFPGGGYTF.

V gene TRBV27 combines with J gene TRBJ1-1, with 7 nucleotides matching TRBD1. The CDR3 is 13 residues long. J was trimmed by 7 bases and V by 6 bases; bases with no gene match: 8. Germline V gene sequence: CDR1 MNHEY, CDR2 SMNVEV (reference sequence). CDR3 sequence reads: CASRTTGYGEAFF. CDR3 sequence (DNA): TGTGCCAGCAGAACGACAGGGTATGGTGAAGCTTTCTTT.

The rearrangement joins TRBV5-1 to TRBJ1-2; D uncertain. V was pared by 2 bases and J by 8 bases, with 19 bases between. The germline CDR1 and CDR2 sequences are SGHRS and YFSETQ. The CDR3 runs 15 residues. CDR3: CASSLSGQAMGGYTF. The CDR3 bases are TGCGCCAGCAGCTTAAGTGGGCAGGCTATGGGCGGCTACACCTTC.

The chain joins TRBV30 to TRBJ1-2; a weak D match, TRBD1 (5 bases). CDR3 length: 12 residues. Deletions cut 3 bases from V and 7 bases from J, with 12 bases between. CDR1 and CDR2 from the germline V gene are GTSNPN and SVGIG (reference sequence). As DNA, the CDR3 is TGTGCCTGGAGATCGGGCAGGGTTGGCTACACCTTC. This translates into CAWRSGRVGYTF. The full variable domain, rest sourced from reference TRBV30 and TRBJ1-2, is SQTIHQWPATLVQPVGSPLSLECTVEGTSNPNLYWYRQAAGRGLQLLFYSVGIGQISSEVPQNLSASRPQDRQFILSSKKLLLSDSGFYLCAWRSGRVGYTFGSGTRLTVV.

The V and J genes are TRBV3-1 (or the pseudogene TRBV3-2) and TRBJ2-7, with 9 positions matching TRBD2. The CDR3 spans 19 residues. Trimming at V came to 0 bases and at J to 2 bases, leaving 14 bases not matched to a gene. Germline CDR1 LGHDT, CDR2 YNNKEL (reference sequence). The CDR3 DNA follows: TGTGCCAGCAGCCAAGATCCAGGGTTAGCGGGGGCCCCGACCTACGAGCAGTACTTC. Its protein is CASSQDPGLAGAPTYEQYF.

Here the CDR3 reads CASSLAGGLPYNEQFF. Here the CDR3 DNA reads TGTGCCAGCAGCTTAGCGGGAGGGTTACCCTACAATGAGCAGTTCTTC. The rearrangement uses TRBV7-6 and TRBJ2-1, with TRBD2 identical over 7 bases. V trimming: 0 bases; J trimming: 2 bases; junction bases outside the gene matches: 4. Germline assignment: CDR1 SGHVS and CDR2 FNYEAQ. The CDR3 runs 16 residues.

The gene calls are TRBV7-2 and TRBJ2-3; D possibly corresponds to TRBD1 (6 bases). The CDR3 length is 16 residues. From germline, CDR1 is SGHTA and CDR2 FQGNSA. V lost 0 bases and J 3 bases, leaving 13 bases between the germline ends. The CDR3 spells CASSLAGATGTDTQYF. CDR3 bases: TGTGCCAGCAGCTTAGCGGGGGCCACAGGGACAGATACGCAGTATTTT.

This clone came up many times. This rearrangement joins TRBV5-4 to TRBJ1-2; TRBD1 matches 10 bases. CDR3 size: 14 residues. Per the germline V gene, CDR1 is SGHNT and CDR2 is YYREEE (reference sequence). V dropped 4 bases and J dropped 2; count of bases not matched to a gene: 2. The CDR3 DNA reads TGTGCCAGCAGCGTGGACAGGGGGAACTATGGCTACACCTTC. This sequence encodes CASSVDRGNYGYTF.

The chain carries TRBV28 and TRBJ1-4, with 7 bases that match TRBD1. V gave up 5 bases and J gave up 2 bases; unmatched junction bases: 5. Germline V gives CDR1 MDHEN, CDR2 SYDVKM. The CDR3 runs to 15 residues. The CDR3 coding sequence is TGTGCCAGCAGTGAAGGGGGCGGGACTAATGAAAAACTGTTTTTT. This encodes CASSEGGGTNEKLFF.

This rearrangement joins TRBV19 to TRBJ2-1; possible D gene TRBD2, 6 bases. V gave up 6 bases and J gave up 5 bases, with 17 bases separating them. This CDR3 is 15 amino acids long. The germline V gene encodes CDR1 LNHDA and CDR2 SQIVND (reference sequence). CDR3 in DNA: TGTGCCAGTAGCGTGGGAACTAGGACTAACAATGAGCAGTTCTTC. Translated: CASSVGTRTNNEQFF.

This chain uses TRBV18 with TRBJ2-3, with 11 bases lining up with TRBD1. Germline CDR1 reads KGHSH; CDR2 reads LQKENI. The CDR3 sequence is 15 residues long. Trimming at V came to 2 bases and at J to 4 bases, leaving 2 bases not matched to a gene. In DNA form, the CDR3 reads TGTGCCAGCTCACCAGGGGGACAGGGGGCAGATACGCAGTATTTT. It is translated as CASSPGGQGADTQYF.

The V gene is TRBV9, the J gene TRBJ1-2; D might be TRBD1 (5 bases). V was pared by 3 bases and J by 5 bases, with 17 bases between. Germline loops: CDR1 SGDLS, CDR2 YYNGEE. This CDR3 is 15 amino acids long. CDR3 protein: CASSGGGGSRYGYTF. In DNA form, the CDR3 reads TGTGCCAGCAGCGGCGGGGGTGGCAGTCGGTATGGCTACACCTTC. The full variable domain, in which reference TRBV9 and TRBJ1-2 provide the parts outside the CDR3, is DSGVTQTPKHLITATGQRVTLRCSPRSGDLSVYWYQQSLDQGLQFLIQYYNGEERAKGNILERFSAQQFPDLHSELNLSSLELGDSALYFCASSGGGGSRYGYTFGSGTRLTVV.

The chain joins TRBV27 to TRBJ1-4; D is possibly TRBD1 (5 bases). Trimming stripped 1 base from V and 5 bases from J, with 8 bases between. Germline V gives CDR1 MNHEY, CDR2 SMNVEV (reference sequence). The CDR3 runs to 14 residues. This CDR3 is CASSLLGVNEKLFF. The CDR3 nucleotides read TGTGCCAGCAGTTTATTAGGGGTAAATGAAAAACTGTTTTTT.

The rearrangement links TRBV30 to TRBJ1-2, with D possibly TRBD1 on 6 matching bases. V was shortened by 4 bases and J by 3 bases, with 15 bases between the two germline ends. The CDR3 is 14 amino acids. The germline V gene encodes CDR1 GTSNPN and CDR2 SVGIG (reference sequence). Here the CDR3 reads CAWNPGRGDYGYTF. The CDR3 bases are TGTGCCTGGAACCCAGGGAGGGGGGACTATGGCTACACCTTC.

CDR3 loop: CASSVGPLAGVNEQYF. The CDR3 DNA reads TGTGCCAGCAGCGTAGGCCCTCTAGCGGGAGTTAACGAGCAGTACTTC. The genes are TRBV9 and TRBJ2-7, with TRBD2 identical over 10 bases. The V and J ends lost 0 bases and 5 bases, in that order; junction bases with no gene match: 8. Germline-derived CDR1 and CDR2 are SGDLS and YYNGEE. The CDR3 length is 16 residues.

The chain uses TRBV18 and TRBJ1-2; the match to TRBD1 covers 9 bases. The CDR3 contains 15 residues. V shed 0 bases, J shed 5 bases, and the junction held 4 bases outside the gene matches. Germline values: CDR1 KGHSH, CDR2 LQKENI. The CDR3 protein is CASSPPGGQGYGYTF. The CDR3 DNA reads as TGTGCCAGCTCACCACCAGGTGGACAGGGGTATGGCTACACCTTC.

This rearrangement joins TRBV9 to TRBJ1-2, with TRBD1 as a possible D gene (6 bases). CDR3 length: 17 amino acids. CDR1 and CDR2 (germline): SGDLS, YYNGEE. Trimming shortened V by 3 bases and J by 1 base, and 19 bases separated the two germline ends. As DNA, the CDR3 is TGTGCCAGCAGCGGATCGAAGGGGGACACCGGTAACTATGGCTACACCTTC. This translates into CASSGSKGDTGNYGYTF.

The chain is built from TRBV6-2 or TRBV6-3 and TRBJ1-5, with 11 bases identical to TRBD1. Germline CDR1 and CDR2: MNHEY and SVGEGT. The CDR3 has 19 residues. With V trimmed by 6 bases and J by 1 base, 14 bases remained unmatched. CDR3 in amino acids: CASSHLRDRGSRSNQPQHF. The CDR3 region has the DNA TGTGCCAGCAGCCACCTCAGGGACAGGGGGTCTAGGAGCAATCAGCCCCAGCATTTT.

CDR3 in amino acids: CASSLAGLPSYEQYF. The CDR3 DNA is TGTGCCAGCAGCTTGGCTGGACTACCCTCCTACGAGCAGTACTTC. The chain couples TRBV5-4 to TRBJ2-7, with D perhaps matching TRBD2 (6 bases). From germline, CDR1 is SGHNT and CDR2 YYREEE (reference sequence). V lost 0 bases to trimming and J lost 0 bases, with 10 bases between them. The CDR3 contains 15 residues. The full variable domain, in which reference TRBV5-4 and TRBJ2-7 provide the parts outside the CDR3, is ETGVTQSPTHLIKTRGQQVTLRCSSQSGHNTVSWYQQALGQGPQFIFQYYREEENGRGNFPPRFSGLQFPNYSSELNVNALELDDSALYLCASSLAGLPSYEQYFGPGTRLTVT.

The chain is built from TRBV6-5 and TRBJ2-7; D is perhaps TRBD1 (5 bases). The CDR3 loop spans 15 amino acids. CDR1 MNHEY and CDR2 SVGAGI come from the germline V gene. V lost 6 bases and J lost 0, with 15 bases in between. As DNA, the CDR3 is TGTGCCAGCAGACCGCTTACAGGTTCCTCCTACGAGCAGTACTTC. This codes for CASRPLTGSSYEQYF.

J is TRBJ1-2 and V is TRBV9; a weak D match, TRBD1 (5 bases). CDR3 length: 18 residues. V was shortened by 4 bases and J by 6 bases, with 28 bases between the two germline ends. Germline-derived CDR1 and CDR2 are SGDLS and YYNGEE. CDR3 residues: CASSSRGGGRREQDGYTF. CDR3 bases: TGTGCCAGCAGCTCTCGGGGGGGAGGGCGGAGGGAACAGGATGGCTACACCTTC.

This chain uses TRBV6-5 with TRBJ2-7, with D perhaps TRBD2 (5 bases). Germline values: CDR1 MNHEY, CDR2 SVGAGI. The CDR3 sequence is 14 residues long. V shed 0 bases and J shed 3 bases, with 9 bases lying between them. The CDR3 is CASSYSEGFYEQYF. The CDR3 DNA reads TGTGCCAGCAGTTACTCAGAGGGATTCTACGAGCAGTACTTC.

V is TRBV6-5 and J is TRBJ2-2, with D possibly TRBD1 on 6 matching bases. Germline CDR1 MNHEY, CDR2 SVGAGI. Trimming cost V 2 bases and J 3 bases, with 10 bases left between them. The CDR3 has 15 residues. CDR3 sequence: CASSYNSGDTGELFF. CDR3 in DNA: TGTGCCAGCAGTTACAATTCAGGGGACACCGGGGAGCTGTTTTTT.

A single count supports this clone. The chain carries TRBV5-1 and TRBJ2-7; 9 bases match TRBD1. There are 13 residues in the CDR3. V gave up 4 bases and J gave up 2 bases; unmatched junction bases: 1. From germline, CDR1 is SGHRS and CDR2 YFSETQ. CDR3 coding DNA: TGCGCCAGCAGCGGGACAGGGCCCTACGAGCAGTACTTC. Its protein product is CASSGTGPYEQYF.

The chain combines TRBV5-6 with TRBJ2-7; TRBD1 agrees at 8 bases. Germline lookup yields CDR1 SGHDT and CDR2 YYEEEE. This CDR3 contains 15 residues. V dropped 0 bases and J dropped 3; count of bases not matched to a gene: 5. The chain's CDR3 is CASSLGGTGVYEQYF. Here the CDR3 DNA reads TGTGCCAGCAGCTTGGGAGGGACAGGAGTCTACGAGCAGTACTTC.

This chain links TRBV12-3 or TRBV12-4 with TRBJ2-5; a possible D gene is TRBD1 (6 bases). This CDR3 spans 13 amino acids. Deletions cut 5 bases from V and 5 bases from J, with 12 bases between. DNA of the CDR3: TGTGCCAGCAGTGGACAGTGGGAGGAGACCCAGTACTTC. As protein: CASSGQWEETQYF.

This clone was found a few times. The CDR3 region is CASSPGVGPGQTQYF. In DNA form, the CDR3 reads TGTGCCAGCAGCCCAGGGGTGGGGCCGGGGCAGACCCAGTACTTC. This chain joins TRBV9 and TRBJ2-5; possibly TRBD1 for D (6 bases). CDR3 size: 15 residues. Germline loops: CDR1 SGDLS, CDR2 YYNGEE. V was pared by 4 bases and J by 6 bases, with 19 bases between. The complete variable domain, with remaining parts taken from reference TRBV9 and TRBJ2-5, reads DSGVTQTPKHLITATGQRVTLRCSPRSGDLSVYWYQQSLDQGLQFLIQYYNGEERAKGNILERFSAQQFPDLHSELNLSSLELGDSALYFCASSPGVGPGQTQYFGPGTRLLVL.